The next 4 T cell receptor beta chains were all read from a single sample in a study of T cell responses to AZD1222 COVID-19 vaccine. Produced via immunoSEQ multiplex PCR; TCRdb's table is partial and in-frame only. The data hold approximately 190,000 clones, with about 94% observed a single time. The sample was peripheral blood, taken 28 days after the second AZD1222 dose. These receptor sequences come from an adult who received the AZD1222 COVID-19 vaccine.

The chain uses TRBV10-3 and TRBJ1-2; no firm D call. The V end was cut by 6 bases, the J end by 0 bases, with 11 bases between. CDR1 and CDR2 from the germline V gene are ENHRY and SYGVKD. This CDR3 region has 14 residues. The CDR3 loop is CAISPGLANYGYTF. CDR3 DNA sequence: TGTGCCATCAGCCCAGGTCTTGCTAACTATGGCTACACCTTC.

This sequence joins TRBV7-6 and TRBJ1-6; D not resolved. V gave up 5 bases and J gave up 0 bases, with 8 bases separating them. The CDR3 contains 15 residues. Germline V gene data show CDR1 as SGHVS and CDR2 as FNYEAQ. The CDR3 DNA reads as TGTGCCAGCAGCAGTGCCAGCTCCTATAATTCACCCCTCCACTTT. Translated, it gives CASSSASSYNSPLHF.

The gene calls are TRBV7-2 and TRBJ1-3; TRBD1 agrees at 8 bases. The CDR3 spans 15 residues. From germline, CDR1 is SGHTA and CDR2 FQGNSA. V shed 8 bases, J shed 4 bases, and the junction held 10 bases outside the gene matches. The CDR3 reads CASFGAGQGGNTIYF. CDR3 sequence (DNA): TGTGCCAGCTTTGGTGCCGGACAGGGAGGAAACACCATATATTTT.

The chain couples TRBV6-5 to TRBJ1-4; tentatively, D is TRBD1 (5 bases). V was trimmed by 5 bases and J by 7 bases, leaving 17 bases between them. The length of the CDR3 is 15 residues. Germline V gene sequence: CDR1 MNHEY, CDR2 SVGAGI. The CDR3 loop reads CASSNGQGRGEKLFF. The CDR3 DNA reads as TGTGCCAGCAGTAACGGACAAGGGCGGGGTGAAAAACTGTTTTTT.